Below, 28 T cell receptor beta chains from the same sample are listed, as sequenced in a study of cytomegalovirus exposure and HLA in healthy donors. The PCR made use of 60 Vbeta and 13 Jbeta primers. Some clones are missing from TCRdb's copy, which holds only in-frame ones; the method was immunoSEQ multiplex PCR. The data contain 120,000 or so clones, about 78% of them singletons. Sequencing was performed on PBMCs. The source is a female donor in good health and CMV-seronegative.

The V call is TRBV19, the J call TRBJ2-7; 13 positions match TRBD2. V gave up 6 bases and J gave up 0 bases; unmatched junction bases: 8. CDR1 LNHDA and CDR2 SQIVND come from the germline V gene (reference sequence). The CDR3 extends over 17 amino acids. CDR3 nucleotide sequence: TGTGCCAGTAGCGGGACTAGCGGGGCCAAGAGCTCCTACGAGCAGTACTTC. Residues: CASSGTSGAKSSYEQYF.

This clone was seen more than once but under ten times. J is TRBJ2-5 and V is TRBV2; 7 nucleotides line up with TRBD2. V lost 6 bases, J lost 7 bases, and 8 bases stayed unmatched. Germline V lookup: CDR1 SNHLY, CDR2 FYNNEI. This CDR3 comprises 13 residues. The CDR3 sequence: CASRGGSGGTQYF. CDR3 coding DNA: TGTGCCAGCAGGGGGGGGTCGGGGGGGACCCAGTACTTC.

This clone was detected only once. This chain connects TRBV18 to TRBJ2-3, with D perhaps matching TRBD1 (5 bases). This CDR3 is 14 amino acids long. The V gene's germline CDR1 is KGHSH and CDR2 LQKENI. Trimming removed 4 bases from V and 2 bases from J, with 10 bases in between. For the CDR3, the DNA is TGTGCCAGCTCACTGACAGCATCCACAGATACGCAGTATTTT. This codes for CASSLTASTDTQYF. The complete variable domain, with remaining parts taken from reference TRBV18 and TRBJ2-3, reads NAGVMQNPRHLVRRRGQEARLRCSPMKGHSHVYWYRQLPEEGLKFMVYLQKENIIDESGMPKERFSAEFPKEGPSILRIQQVVRGDSAAYFCASSLTASTDTQYFGPGTRLTVL.

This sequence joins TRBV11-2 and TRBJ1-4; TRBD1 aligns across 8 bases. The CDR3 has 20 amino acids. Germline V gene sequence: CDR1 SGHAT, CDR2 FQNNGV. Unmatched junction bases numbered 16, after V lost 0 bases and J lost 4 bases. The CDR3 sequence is CASSLDFRWDRRNFNEKLFF. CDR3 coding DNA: TGTGCCAGCAGCTTAGATTTCCGGTGGGACAGGCGAAATTTTAATGAAAAACTGTTTTTT.

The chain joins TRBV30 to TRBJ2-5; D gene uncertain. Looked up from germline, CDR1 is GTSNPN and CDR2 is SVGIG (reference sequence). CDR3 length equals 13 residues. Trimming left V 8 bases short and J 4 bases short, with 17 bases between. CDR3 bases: TGTGCCCAAGCGCTTCGGCTTCGAGAGACCCAGTACTTC. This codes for CAQALRLRETQYF.

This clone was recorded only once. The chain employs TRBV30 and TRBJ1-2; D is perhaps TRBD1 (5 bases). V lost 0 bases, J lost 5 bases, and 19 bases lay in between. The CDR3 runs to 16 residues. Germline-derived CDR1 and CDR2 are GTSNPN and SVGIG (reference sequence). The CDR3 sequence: CAWSVYPGGWGYGYTF. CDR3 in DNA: TGTGCCTGGAGTGTATACCCCGGGGGGTGGGGATATGGCTACACCTTC.

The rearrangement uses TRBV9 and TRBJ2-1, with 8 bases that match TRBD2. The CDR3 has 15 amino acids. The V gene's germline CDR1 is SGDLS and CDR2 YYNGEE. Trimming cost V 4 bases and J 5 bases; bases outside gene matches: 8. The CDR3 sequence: CASSTLAGGHNEQFF. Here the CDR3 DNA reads TGTGCCAGCAGCACCCTAGCGGGTGGGCACAATGAGCAGTTCTTC.

CDR3 region: CASSGGGDGTGELFF. As DNA, the CDR3 is TGTGCCAGTAGTGGCGGGGGGGACGGGACCGGGGAGCTGTTTTTT. The J gene is TRBJ2-2, the V gene TRBV19, with 9 bases identical to TRBD2. Germline V CDR1 and CDR2: LNHDA, SQIVND (reference sequence). Unmatched junction bases numbered 6, after V lost 5 bases and J lost 5 bases. The CDR3 runs 15 residues.

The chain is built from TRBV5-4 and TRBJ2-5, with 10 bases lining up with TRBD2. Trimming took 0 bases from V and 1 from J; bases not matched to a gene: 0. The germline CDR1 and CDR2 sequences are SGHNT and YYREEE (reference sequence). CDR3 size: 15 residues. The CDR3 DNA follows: TGTGCCAGCAGCTTGGGACTAGCGGGCCAAGAGACCCAGTACTTC. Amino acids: CASSLGLAGQETQYF.

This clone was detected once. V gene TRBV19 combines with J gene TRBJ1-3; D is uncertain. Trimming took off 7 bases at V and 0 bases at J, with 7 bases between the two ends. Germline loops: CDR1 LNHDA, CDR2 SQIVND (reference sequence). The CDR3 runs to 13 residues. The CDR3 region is CASNVGSGNTIYF. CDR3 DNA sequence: TGTGCCAGTAATGTCGGCTCTGGAAACACCATATATTTT.

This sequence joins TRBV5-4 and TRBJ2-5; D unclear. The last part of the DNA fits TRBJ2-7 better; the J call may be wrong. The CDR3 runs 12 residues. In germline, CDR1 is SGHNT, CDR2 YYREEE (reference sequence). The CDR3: CASSLFRTEQYF. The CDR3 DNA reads TGTGCCAGCAGCTTGTTTCGAACCGAGCAGTACTTC.

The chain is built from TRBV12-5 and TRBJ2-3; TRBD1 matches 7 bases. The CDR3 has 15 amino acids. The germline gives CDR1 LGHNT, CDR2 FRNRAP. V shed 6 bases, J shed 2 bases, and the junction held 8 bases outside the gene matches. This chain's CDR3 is CASGRDSLLTDTQYF. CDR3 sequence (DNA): TGTGCTAGTGGCCGGGACAGCCTTCTCACAGATACGCAGTATTTT.

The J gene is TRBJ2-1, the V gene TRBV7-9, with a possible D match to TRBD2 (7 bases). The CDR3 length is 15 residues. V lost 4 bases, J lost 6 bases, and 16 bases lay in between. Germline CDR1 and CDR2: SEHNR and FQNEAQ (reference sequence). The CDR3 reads CASSSGLWGPNEQFF. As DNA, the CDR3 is TGTGCCAGCAGCTCGGGACTATGGGGGCCCAATGAGCAGTTCTTC.

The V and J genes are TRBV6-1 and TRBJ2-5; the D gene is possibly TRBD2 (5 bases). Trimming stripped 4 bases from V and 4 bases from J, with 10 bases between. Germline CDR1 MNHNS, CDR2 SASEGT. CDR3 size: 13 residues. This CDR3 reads CASSVERIETQYF. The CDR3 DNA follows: TGTGCCAGCAGTGTCGAGCGGATAGAGACCCAGTACTTC.

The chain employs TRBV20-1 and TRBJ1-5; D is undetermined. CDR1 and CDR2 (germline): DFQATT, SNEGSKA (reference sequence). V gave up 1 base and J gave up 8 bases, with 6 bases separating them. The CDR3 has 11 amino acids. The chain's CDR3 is CSARGREPQHF. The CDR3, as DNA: TGCAGTGCTAGAGGCCGGGAGCCCCAGCATTTT.

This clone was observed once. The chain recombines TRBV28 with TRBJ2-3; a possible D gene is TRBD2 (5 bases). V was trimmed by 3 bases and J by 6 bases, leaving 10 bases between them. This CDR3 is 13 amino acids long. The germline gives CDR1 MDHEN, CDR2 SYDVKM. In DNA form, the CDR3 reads TGTGCCAGCAGTTTCTCCCGGAGGGATACGCAGTATTTT. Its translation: CASSFSRRDTQYF.

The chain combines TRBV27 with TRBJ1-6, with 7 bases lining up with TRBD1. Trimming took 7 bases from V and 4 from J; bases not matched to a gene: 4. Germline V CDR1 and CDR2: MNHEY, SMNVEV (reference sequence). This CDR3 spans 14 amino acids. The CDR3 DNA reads TGTGCCAGCACCCAGGGACAGTATAATTCACCCCTCCACTTT. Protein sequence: CASTQGQYNSPLHF.

The CDR3 DNA reads as TGTGCCAGCAGAAGTAGCGTTTATCAGCCCCAGCATTTT. Its protein is CASRSSVYQPQHF. The rearrangement links TRBV28 to TRBJ1-5; D not resolved. V was trimmed by 6 bases and J by 5 bases, leaving 11 bases between them. The CDR3 length is 13 residues. From germline, CDR1 is MDHEN and CDR2 SYDVKM.

The CDR3 region is CASSPIGTGQYNEQFF. CDR3 DNA: TGTGCCAGCAGCCCAATCGGGACAGGACAATACAATGAGCAGTTCTTC. V usage is TRBV2 and J usage is TRBJ2-1; 8 nucleotides agree with TRBD1. V was pared by 6 bases and J by 4 bases, with 11 bases of the junction left unmatched. From germline, CDR1 is SNHLY and CDR2 FYNNEI. The CDR3 runs 16 residues.

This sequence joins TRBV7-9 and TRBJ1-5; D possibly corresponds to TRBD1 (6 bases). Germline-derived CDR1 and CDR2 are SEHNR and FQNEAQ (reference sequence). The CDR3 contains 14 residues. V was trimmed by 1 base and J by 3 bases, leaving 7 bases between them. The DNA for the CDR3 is TGTGCCAGCAGCTTAGGGACAGCCAATCAGCCCCAGCATTTT. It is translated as CASSLGTANQPQHF. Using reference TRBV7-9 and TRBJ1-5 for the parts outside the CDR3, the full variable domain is DTGVSQNPRHKITKRGQNVTFRCDPISEHNRLYWYRQTLGQGPEFLTYFQNEAQLEKSRLLSDRFSAERPKGSFSTLEIQRTEQGDSAMYLCASSLGTANQPQHFGDGTRLSIL.

CDR3 amino acids: CASSRTGPYGYTF. In DNA form, the CDR3 reads TGTGCCAGCAGCAGGACAGGCCCCTATGGCTACACCTTC. The chain joins TRBV9 to TRBJ1-2, with TRBD1 matching over 7 bases. Per the germline V gene, CDR1 is SGDLS and CDR2 is YYNGEE. The CDR3 is 13 amino acids. V was pared by 4 bases and J by 4 bases, with 4 bases of the junction left unmatched.

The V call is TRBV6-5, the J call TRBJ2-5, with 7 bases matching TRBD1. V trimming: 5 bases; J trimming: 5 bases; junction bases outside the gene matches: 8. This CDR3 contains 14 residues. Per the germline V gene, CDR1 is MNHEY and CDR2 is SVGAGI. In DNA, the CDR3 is TGTGCCAGCAGTGAAGACAGGGTTCGGGAGACCCAGTACTTC. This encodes CASSEDRVRETQYF.

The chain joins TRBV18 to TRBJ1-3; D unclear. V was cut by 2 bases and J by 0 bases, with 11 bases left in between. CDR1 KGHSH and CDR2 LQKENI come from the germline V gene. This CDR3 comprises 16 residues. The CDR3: CASSPGQASSGNTIYF. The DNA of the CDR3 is TGTGCCAGCTCACCAGGGCAGGCCTCCTCTGGAAACACCATATATTTT.

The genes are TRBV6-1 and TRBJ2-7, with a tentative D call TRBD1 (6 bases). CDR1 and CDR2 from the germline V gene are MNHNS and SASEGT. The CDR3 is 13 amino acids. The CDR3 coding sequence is TGTGCAGGGGGTTATCTCACCCCCTACGAGCAGTACTTC. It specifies CAGGYLTPYEQYF.

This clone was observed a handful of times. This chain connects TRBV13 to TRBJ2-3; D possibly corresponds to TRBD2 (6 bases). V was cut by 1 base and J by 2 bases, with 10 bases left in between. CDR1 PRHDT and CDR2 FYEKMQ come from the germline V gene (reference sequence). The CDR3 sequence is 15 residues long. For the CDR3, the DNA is TGTGCCAGCAGCTTAGTCCGGGGGTCCACAGATACGCAGTATTTT. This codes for CASSLVRGSTDTQYF. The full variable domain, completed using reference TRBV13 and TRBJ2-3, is AAGVIQSPRHLIKEKRETATLKCYPIPRHDTVYWYQQGPGQDPQFLISFYEKMQSDKGSIPDRFSAQQFSDYHSELNMSSLELGDSALYFCASSLVRGSTDTQYFGPGTRLTVL.

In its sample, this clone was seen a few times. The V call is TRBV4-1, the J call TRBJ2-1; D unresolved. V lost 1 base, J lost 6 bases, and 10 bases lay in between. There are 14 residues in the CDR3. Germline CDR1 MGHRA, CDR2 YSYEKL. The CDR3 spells CASSQVVYFNEQFF. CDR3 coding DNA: TGCGCCAGCAGCCAAGTTGTTTATTTCAATGAGCAGTTCTTC.

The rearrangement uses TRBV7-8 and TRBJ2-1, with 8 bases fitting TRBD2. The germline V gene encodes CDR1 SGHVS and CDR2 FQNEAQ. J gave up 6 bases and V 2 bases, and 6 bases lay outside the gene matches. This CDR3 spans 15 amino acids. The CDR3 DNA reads TGTGCCAGCAGCTTATGGGGGACTAGTTTCAATGAGCAGTTCTTC. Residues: CASSLWGTSFNEQFF.

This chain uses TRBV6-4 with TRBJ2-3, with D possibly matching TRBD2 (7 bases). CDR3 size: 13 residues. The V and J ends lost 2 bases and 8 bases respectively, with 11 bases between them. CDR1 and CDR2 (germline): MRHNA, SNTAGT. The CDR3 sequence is CASSDEGGGTQYF. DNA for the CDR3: TGTGCCAGCAGTGACGAAGGGGGGGGTACGCAGTATTTT.